A selection of T cell receptor beta chains follows, all from one sample in a study of cytomegalovirus exposure and HLA in healthy donors. The table came from immunoSEQ multiplex PCR; TCRdb's copy has only in-frame clones and leaves some out. The data contain over 85,000 clones, over 65% of them singletons. The sample taken for sequencing was PBMCs. These receptors were taken from a middle-aged man in good health and CMV-seronegative. Both conserved end residues are part of each CDR3. The D gene is left open where the match is weak. Not every row has a clone size; where given, it reads once, few, many or a size class.

CDR3nt,CDR3aa,d_gene,v_gene,abundance,j_gene
TGTGCCAGCAGGACAGGGGGCTCTTCCCACGGGGAGCTGTTTTTT,CASRTGGSSHGELFF,TRBD1,TRBV2,-,TRBJ2-2
TGTGCCAGCAGCACCGGGGAGGGACGAGGTGCTGAAGCTTTCTTT,CASSTGEGRGAEAFF,-,TRBV5-4,few,TRBJ1-1
TGTGCCAGCAGGAAGTCGGGGGGAAGTGAGACCCAGTACTTC,CASRKSGGSETQYF,TRBD2,TRBV28,-,TRBJ2-5
TGTGCCTGGACCGGCGGGACTAGCGGGGCAGATACGCAGTATTTT,CAWTGGTSGADTQYF,TRBD2,TRBV30,few,TRBJ2-3
TGTGCCAGTACGGGACAACTAAATTCACCCCTCCACTTT,CASTGQLNSPLHF,-,TRBV2,-,TRBJ1-6
TGTGCCAGTAGTGCCGGGACAAGAAACTACGAGCAGTACTTC,CASSAGTRNYEQYF,-,TRBV19,-,TRBJ2-7
TGTGCCAGCAGTGCGCAACCCGGGACTAGCCAGTTCTTC,CASSAQPGTSQFF,TRBD2,TRBV27,-,TRBJ2-1
TGTGCCACTAAAGGACCCCCAGGGGGAAACACCATATATTTT,CATKGPPGGNTIYF,-,TRBV6-5,-,TRBJ1-3
TGTGCCAGCCTCCCGGGGAATAGCAATCAGCCCCAGCATTTT,CASLPGNSNQPQHF,-,TRBV19,-,TRBJ1-5
TGTGCCAGTGGTTTCAGCGGGAGCTGGGAGACCCAGTACTTC,CASGFSGSWETQYF,TRBD2,TRBV19,-,TRBJ2-5
TGTGCCAGCAGCTTGGCAGGGGATCAGCCCCAGCATTTT,CASSLAGDQPQHF,-,TRBV5-6,-,TRBJ1-5
TGCGCCAGCAGTGAGACAGGGTCCTCCTACAATGAGCAGTTCTTC,CASSETGSSYNEQFF,-,TRBV10-2,-,TRBJ2-1
TGTGCCAGCAGCAGGGACGGGACAGGGGATGGGTATGGCTACACCTTC,CASSRDGTGDGYGYTF,TRBD1,TRBV5-5,-,TRBJ1-2
TGTGCCAGCAGCTTACTGAAGGGGCAAGTTGGGAACTATGGCTACACCTTC,CASSLLKGQVGNYGYTF,-,TRBV7-9,-,TRBJ1-2
TGTGCCTGGAGTGTACTTGGCCTAGCGGGGGGGCTCGATGAGCAGTTCTTC,CAWSVLGLAGGLDEQFF,TRBD2,TRBV30,-,TRBJ2-1
TGTGCCAGCAGTCTACGCCCTTATAATTCACCCCTCCACTTT,CASSLRPYNSPLHF,-,TRBV28,-,TRBJ1-6
TGTGCCAGCACCATCACAATATCGGGGTATGGCTACACCTTC,CASTITISGYGYTF,-,TRBV11-3,-,TRBJ1-2
TGTGCTAGTGGTTTGGGAGGAGGGAACTCCAGGCATACGCAGTATTTT,CASGLGGGNSRHTQYF,-,TRBV12-5,-,TRBJ2-3
TGTGCAAGTCGCTTAGTTGGAGCGACAGGGCGCTGGGATGAGCAGTTCTTC,CASRLVGATGRWDEQFF,-,TRBV12-2,-,TRBJ2-1
TGTGCCAGCTCAGCCGACAGCTATAATTCCCCCCTCCACTTT,CASSADSYNSPLHF,-,TRBV18,-,TRBJ1-6